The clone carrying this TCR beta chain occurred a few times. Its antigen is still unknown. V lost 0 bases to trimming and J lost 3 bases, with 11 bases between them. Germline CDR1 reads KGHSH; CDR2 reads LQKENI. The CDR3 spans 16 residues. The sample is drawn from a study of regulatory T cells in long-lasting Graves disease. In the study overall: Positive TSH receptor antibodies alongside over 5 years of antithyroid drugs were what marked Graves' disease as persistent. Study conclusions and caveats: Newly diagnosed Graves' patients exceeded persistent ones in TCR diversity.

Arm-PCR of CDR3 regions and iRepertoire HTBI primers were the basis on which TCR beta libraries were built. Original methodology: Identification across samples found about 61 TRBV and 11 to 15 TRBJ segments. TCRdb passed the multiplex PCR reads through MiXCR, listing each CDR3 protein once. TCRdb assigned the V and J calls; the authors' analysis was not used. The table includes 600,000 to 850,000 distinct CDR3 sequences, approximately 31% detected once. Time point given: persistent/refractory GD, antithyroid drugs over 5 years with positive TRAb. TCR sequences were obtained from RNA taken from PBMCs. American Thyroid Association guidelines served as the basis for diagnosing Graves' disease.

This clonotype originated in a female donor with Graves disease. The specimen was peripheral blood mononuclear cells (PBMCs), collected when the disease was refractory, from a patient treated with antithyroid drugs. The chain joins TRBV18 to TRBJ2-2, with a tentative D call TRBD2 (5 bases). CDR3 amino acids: CASSPPSLADTGELFF. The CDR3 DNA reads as TGTGCCAGCTCACCACCCAGCCTAGCTGACACCGGGGAGCTGTTTTTT. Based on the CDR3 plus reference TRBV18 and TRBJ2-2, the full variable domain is NAGVMQNPRHLVRRRGQEARLRCSPMKGHSHVYWYRQLPEEGLKFMVYLQKENIIDESGMPKERFSAEFPKEGPSILRIQQVVRGDSAAYFCASSPPSLADTGELFFGEGSRLTVL.